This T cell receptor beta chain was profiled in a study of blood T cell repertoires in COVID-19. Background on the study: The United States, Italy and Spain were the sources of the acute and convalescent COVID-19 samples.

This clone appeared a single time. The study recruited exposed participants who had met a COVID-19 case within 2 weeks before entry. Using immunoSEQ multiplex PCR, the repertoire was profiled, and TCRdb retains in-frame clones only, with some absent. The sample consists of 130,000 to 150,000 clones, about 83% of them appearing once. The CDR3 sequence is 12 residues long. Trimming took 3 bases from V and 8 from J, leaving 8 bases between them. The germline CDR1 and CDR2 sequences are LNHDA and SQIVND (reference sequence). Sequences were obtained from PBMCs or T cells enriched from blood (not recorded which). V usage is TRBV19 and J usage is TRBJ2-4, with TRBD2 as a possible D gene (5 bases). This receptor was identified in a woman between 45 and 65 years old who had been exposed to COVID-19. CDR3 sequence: CASSISGDIQYF. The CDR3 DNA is TGTGCCAGTAGTATCTCCGGGGACATTCAGTACTTC.